The T cell receptor (beta chain) described here comes from a study of a mutant IDH1 vaccine in newly diagnosed glioma. This CDR3 is 15 amino acids long. The junction had 6 bases not matched to a gene; V was cut back by 4 bases and J by 4 bases. From germline, CDR1 is SGHDT and CDR2 YYEEEE. A remark on this clone: The antigen is unknown.

Method: immunoSEQ multiplex PCR; TCRdb's copy keeps in-frame clones and lacks some. The sample includes around 30,000 clones, about 86% of them seen just once. The time point was: week 47, end of study. One vaccine dose held 300 ug of mutant IDH1 20-mer peptide and came with topical imiquimod. This TCR was sampled from a woman aged 25-40 years with glioma. The sequenced sample was PBMCs, obtained from a glioma patient whose treatment included an IDH1 peptide vaccine. The V gene is TRBV5-6, the J gene TRBJ1-5, with TRBD1 matching over 9 bases. CDR3 nucleotide sequence: TGTGCCAGCAGCCGTTCCGGACAGGGGAATCAGCCCCAGCATTTT. Its protein product is CASSRSGQGNQPQHF.